Shown below are 6 T cell receptor beta chains from a single sample sequenced in a study of T cell repertoires in cytomegalovirus infection. The antigens for these receptors are not known. TCRdb recomputed calls from the reads with MiXCR, one row per CDR3 protein. This sample has about half a million distinct CDR3 sequences, with around 35% found just once. The sequences come from cultured PBMCs, collected from culture after CMV antigen stimulation. All receptors derive from a human donor in good health (CMV status not recorded). Some clones in this sample may be carry-over from other donors' samples.

This clonotype was seen only a few times. The chain couples TRBV28 to TRBJ2-5, with TRBD1 matching over 12 bases. This CDR3 has 14 amino acids. Germline lookup yields CDR1 MDHEN and CDR2 SYDVKM. Losses at the gene ends were 6 bases for V and 6 bases for J; bases not matched to a gene: 5. DNA of the CDR3: TGTGCCAGCAGGGGGACAGGGGGCACGCAGACCCAGTACTTC. As protein: CASRGTGGTQTQYF.

The chain carries TRBV10-3 and TRBJ2-7, with 11 positions matching TRBD1. Germline V CDR1 and CDR2: ENHRY, SYGVKD. The CDR3 covers 14 residues. V lost 5 bases and J lost 4; bases outside the gene matches: 4. CDR3 nucleotide sequence: TGTGCCATCAGTCCCGGGACAGGGGGTTACGAGCAGTACGTC. Protein: CAISPGTGGYEQYV.

The gene calls are TRBV5-6 and TRBJ2-7, with D perhaps matching TRBD2 (5 bases). Germline CDR1 and CDR2: SGHDT and YYEEEE. This CDR3 has 13 residues. Trimming took 4 bases from V and 0 from J, leaving 8 bases between them. CDR3 loop: CASSSGFSYEQYF. DNA for the CDR3: TGTGCCAGCAGCAGCGGATTCTCCTACGAGCAGTACTTC.

The chain combines TRBV4-3 with TRBJ2-1, with no clear D. The germline V gene encodes CDR1 LGHNA and CDR2 YSLEER. This CDR3 has 15 residues. V lost 4 bases to trimming and J lost 0 bases, with 10 bases between them. The CDR3 bases are TGCGCCAGCAGCCCACGGTACCTCTCCTACAATGAGCAGTTCTTC. It specifies CASSPRYLSYNEQFF.

This clonotype was recorded many times. This rearrangement joins TRBV19 to TRBJ2-1; no clear D gene. The length of the CDR3 is 11 residues. Trimming left V 2 bases short and J 5 bases short, with 1 base between. Germline values: CDR1 LNHDA, CDR2 SQIVND (reference sequence). CDR3 region: CASSIHNEQFF. For the CDR3, the DNA is TGTGCCAGTAGTATACACAATGAGCAGTTCTTC. Full variable domain (remainder filled in from reference TRBV19 and TRBJ2-1): DGGITQSPKYLFRKEGQNVTLSCEQNLNHDAMYWYRQDPGQGLRLIYYSQIVNDFQKGDIAEGYSVSREKKESFPLTVTSAQKNPTAFYLCASSIHNEQFFGPGTRLTVL.

The CDR3 DNA follows: TGCGCCAGCAGCTTGACCACAGCAGGGGAGAACTATGGCTACACCTTC. It yields the protein CASSLTTAGENYGYTF. The chain combines TRBV5-1 with TRBJ1-2; D is possibly TRBD1 (6 bases). The CDR3 sequence is 16 residues long. The germline gives CDR1 SGHRS, CDR2 YFSETQ. Trimming removed 1 base at V and 2 bases at J, with 15 bases between.